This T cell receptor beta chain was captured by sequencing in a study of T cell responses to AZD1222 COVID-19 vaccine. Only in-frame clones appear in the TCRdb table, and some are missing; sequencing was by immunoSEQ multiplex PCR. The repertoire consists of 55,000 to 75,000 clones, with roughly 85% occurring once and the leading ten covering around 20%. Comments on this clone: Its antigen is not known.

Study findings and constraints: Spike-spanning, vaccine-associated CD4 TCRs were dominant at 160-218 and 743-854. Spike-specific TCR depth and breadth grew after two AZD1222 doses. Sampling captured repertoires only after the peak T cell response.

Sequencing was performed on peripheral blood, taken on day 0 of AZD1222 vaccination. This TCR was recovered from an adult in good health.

The CDR3 DNA reads as TGTGCCAGTAATGACAGCCCGGCCAGCACTGAAGCTTTCTTT. It specifies CASNDSPASTEAFF. V usage is TRBV19 and J usage is TRBJ1-1; a possible D gene is TRBD1 (5 bases). The germline V and J ends were trimmed by 7 bases and 4 bases, with 16 bases remaining between them. In germline, CDR1 is LNHDA, CDR2 SQIVND (reference sequence). The CDR3 contains 14 residues.